One and the same sample provided the 2 T cell receptor beta chains below, sequenced in a study of PD-1 blockade in classical Hodgkin lymphoma. This table comes from immunoSEQ multiplex PCR, and its TCRdb copy is limited to in-frame clones, with some not included. The profile shows tens of thousands of clones, around two thirds of them singletons. Time point in this sample: cycle 4 day 1 (C4D1), after five to seven weeks of nivolumab. All the patients suffered relapse after autologous stem cell transplantation, and brentuximab vedotin exposure differed. The specimen comprised peripheral blood mononuclear cells (PBMCs), sampled before the fourth cycle of nivolumab. These receptors all come from a human donor with classical Hodgkin lymphoma.

This clone has a single count. The chain has TRBV28 and TRBJ1-4, with D maybe TRBD1 (5 bases). The CDR3 runs 16 residues. Trimming took off 1 base at V and 0 bases at J, with 9 bases between the two ends. Germline CDR1 MDHEN, CDR2 SYDVKM. The CDR3 here is CASSLLGGATNEKLFF. In DNA form, the CDR3 reads TGTGCCAGCAGTTTATTGGGGGGGGCAACTAATGAAAAACTGTTTTTT.

The chain employs TRBV28 and TRBJ2-7; 9 bases map to TRBD1. The length of the CDR3 is 17 residues. V gave up 7 bases and J gave up 2 bases; unmatched junction bases: 15. Germline V gene data show CDR1 as MDHEN and CDR2 as SYDVKM. Written as DNA, the CDR3 is TGTGCCAGCACCTTAGCCCCGGACAGGGGACCCCCCTACGAGCAGTACTTC. It yields the protein CASTLAPDRGPPYEQYF. Variable domain in full (rest from reference TRBV28 and TRBJ2-7): DVKVTQSSRYLVKRTGEKVFLECVQDMDHENMFWYRQDPGLGLRLIYFSYDVKMKEKGDIPEGYSVSREKKERFSLILESASTNQTSMYLCASTLAPDRGPPYEQYFGPGTRLTVT.